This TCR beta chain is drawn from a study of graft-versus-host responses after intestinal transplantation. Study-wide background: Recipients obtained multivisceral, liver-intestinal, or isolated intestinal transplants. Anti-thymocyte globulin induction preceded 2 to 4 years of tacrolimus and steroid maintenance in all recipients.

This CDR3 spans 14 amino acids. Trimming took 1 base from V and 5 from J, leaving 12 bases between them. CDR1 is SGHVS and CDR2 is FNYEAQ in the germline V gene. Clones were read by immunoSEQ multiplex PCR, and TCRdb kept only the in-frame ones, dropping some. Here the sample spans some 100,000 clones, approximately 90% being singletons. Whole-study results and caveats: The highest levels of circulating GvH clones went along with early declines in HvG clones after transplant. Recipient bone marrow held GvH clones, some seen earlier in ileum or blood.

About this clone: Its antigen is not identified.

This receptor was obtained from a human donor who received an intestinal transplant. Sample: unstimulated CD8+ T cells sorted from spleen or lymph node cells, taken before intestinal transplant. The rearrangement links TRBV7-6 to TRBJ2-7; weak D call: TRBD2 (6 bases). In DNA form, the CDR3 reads TGTGCCAGCAGCTTAGAAGGAGGGTTGCACGAGCAGTACTTC. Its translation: CASSLEGGLHEQYF.